The 2 T cell receptor beta chains below come from one sample, sequenced in a study of patients and donors after allogeneic stem cell transplantation. A single record per CDR3 protein comes from TCRdb applying MiXCR to the RT-PCR reads. Of 90,000 to 120,000 distinct CDR3 sequences listed, 35% are singletons. Sequencing input: blood, either unsorted or a sorted T cell fraction (not recorded which). The receptors were sampled from a human donor who was either an allogeneic HSCT recipient or a stem cell or donor lymphocyte infusion donor (not recorded which). It is not recorded whose cells these are; they may come from a transplant donor.

V and J are TRBV20-1 and TRBJ2-7, with a tentative D call TRBD2 (6 bases). The germline V and J ends were trimmed by 2 bases and 5 bases, with 19 bases remaining between them. CDR1 is DFQATT, CDR2 SNEGSKA, per germline (reference sequence). The length of the CDR3 is 15 residues. The CDR3 DNA is TGCAGTGCTAGAAGCGGCGGGGCCAGTCCCCACGAGCAGTACTTC. Its translation: CSARSGGASPHEQYF.

The chain uses TRBV7-2 and TRBJ1-6; possibly TRBD1 for D (6 bases). The CDR3 contains 16 residues. Trimming took off 1 base at V and 0 bases at J, with 7 bases between the two ends. The germline CDR1 and CDR2 sequences are SGHTA and FQGNSA. CDR3 DNA sequence: TGTGCCAGCAGCTTAGGACAGGTCTCCTATAATTCACCCCTCCACTTT. Protein sequence: CASSLGQVSYNSPLHF.